This T cell receptor beta chain was sequenced in a study of T cell responses to AZD1222 COVID-19 vaccine. Study-level results: Unmutated variant regions are reportedly targeted by nearly half of spike-specific TCRs.

The ends were cut back, 3 bases at V and 4 bases at J, with 21 bases in the middle. This CDR3 contains 17 residues. The germline gives CDR1 KGHSH, CDR2 LQKENI. Here immunoSEQ multiplex PCR was the method, and the copy in TCRdb shows in-frame clones only, minus some. The table records 150,000 to 190,000 clones, around 87% of them present only once. About this clone: What it binds is not known.

The chain uses TRBV18 and TRBJ2-5; either TRBD1 or TRBD2 may fit D (5 bases each). The sample was peripheral blood, taken 28 days after the second AZD1222 dose. The receptor comes from an adult who received the AZD1222 COVID-19 vaccine. The CDR3 sequence: CASSPLNREGTRETQYF. The DNA for the CDR3 is TGTGCCAGCTCACCCCTCAACCGGGAAGGGACGAGAGAGACCCAGTACTTC.